This T cell receptor (beta chain) was sequenced for a study of blood T cells in healthy people across ages. Study results and limitations: Estimates of diversity drawn from one million T cells were considered underestimates.

As to this clonotype: Its matching antigen is unknown.

Donor samples were obtained from healthy Caucasian individuals from Russia, aged 6 to 90. The CDR3 length is 13 residues. Per the germline V gene, CDR1 is MGHRA and CDR2 is YSYEKL. J gave up 11 bases and V 0 bases, and 6 bases lay outside the gene matches. A sample-barcoded 5' primer and a J-beta primer mix were used in a second PCR of roughly 6 to 12 cycles. Through a template-switch adaptor with 12 random nucleotides, each cDNA molecule received a tag. TCRdb reprocessed the 5' RACE reads with MiXCR, giving one entry per CDR3 protein. The sample carries under 2 million distinct CDR3 sequences, around 35% recorded once.

The TCR sequence derives from a woman aged 25-40 years in good health. Sample: blood. This chain joins TRBV4-1 and TRBJ1-1; 7 bases match TRBD1. The CDR3 DNA is TGCGCCAGCAGCCAAGAAACCGGACAGGCGGCTTTCTTT. It encodes CASSQETGQAAFF.